This TCR beta chain was found in a study of OX40 agonist ivuxolimab in advanced cancers. For the study at large: Each patient was given ivuxolimab into a vein every 2 weeks, at 0.01 to 10 mg/kg. Partial responses, seen in three patients, involved one hepatocellular carcinoma and two cutaneous melanomas.

V shed 3 bases and J shed 16 bases, with 16 bases lying between them. Germline V gene data show CDR1 as SGHTA and CDR2 as FQGTGA. The CDR3 is 12 amino acids. Regarding this clone: Its target is unknown.

Sequencing was performed with immunoSEQ multiplex PCR; in TCRdb, only in-frame clones are kept and a portion is missing. The top ten hold roughly 19% of the sample, which has 25,000 to 30,000 clones, 84% seen once. Study-wide findings and caveats: Among T cells, CD8+ cells averaged more expanded clones than CD4+ cells.

The sequence was collected from an adult with an advanced solid tumor such as melanoma, head and neck, liver or kidney cancer. The sample here was CD4+ or CD8+ T cells sorted from blood, taken in a trial of the OX40 agonist ivuxolimab. The rearrangement uses TRBV7-3 and TRBJ2-1; a possible D gene is TRBD1 (7 bases). DNA of the CDR3: TGTGCCAGCAGCTTGGGGGGCGGGACAGCATTCTTC. Translation gives CASSLGGGTAFF.